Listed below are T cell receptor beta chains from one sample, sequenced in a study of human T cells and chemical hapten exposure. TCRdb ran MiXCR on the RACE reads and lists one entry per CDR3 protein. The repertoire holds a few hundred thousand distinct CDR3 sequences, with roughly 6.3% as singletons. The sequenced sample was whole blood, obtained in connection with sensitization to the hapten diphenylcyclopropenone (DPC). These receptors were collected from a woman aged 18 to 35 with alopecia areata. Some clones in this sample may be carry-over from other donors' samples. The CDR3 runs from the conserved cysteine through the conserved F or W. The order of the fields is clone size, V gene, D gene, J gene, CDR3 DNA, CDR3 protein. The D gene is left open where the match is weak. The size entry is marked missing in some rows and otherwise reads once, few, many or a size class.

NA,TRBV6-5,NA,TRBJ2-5,TGTGCCACCCGACGGGGTAGTTTGGAGACCCAGTACTTC,CATRRGSLETQYF
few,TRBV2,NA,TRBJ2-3,TGTGCCAGCAGCCTTTTTGGGGCAGATACGCAGTATTTT,CASSLFGADTQYF
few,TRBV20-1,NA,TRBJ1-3,TGCAGTGCTAGGGAATTTGTGGGTGATGGAAACACCATATATTTT,CSAREFVGDGNTIYF
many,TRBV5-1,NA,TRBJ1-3,TGCGCCAGCAGCCCGGACAACTCTGGAAACACCATATATTTT,CASSPDNSGNTIYF
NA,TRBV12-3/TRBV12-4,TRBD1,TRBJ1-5,TGTACCAGCACCTCGACAGGGTTCAATCAGCCCCAGCATTTT,CTSTSTGFNQPQHF
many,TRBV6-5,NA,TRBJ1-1,TGTGCCAGCCGCAGGGACAATTGGAACACTGAAGCTTTCTTT,CASRRDNWNTEAFF
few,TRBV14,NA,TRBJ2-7,TGTGCCAGCAGCAAAGACGTCAGGACCTACGAGCAGTACTTC,CASSKDVRTYEQYF
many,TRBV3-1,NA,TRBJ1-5,TGTGCCAGCAGCCAAGAAAATAGTCAGCCCCAGCATTTT,CASSQENSQPQHF
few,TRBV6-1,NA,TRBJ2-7,TGTGCCAGCGGACCGGGACAAATCTACGAGCAGTACTTC,CASGPGQIYEQYF
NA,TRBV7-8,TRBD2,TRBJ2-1,TGTGCCAGCAGCTTAGCCGGGGGGAGGTCCTACAATGAGCAGTTCTTC,CASSLAGGRSYNEQFF
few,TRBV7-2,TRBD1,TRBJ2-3,TGTGCCAGCAGCCCCCAGACAGGGGGCTGGGCAGATACGCAGTATTTT,CASSPQTGGWADTQYF
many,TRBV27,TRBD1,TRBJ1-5,TGTGCCAGCAGTTGGACAGGCCCAAATCAGCCCCAGCATTTT,CASSWTGPNQPQHF
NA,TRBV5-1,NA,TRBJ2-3,TGCGCCAGCAGCGAAACCGGGACTACAGATACGCAGTATTTT,CASSETGTTDTQYF
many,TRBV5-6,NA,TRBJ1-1,TGTGCCAGCAGCTTGTCAGGTATCAACACTGAAGCTTTCTTT,CASSLSGINTEAFF
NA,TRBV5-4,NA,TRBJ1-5,TGTGCCAGCAGTTCCGGGGGTCCTAATCAGCCCCAGCATTTT,CASSSGGPNQPQHF
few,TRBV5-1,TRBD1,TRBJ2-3,TGCGCCAGCAGCTTAATTCCCGGGACAGCACAGAATACGCAGTATTTT,CASSLIPGTAQNTQYF
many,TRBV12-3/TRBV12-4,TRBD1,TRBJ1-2,TGTGCCAGCAGCCCGATTATAGACAGGGGGTTGTATGGCTACACCTTC,CASSPIIDRGLYGYTF
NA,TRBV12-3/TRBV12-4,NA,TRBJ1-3,TGTGCCAGCAGTCAGCGAGGGGTGGGAGGAAACACCATATATTTT,CASSQRGVGGNTIYF